The entry that follows covers one T cell receptor beta chain sequence. Its matching antigen is unknown. The data were taken from a study of CD8 T cells in Susac syndrome. At the level of the study: There were Susac syndrome patients who were therapy-naive at blood draw, others on corticosteroids, and others on intravenous immunoglobulin alone.

With random hexamers, roughly 0.45 to 1 ug RNA was reverse transcribed. TCRdb reprocessed the immunoSEQ multiplex PCR reads with MiXCR, giving one entry per CDR3 protein. This table has around 80,000 distinct CDR3 sequences, approximately 94% appearing once. The study's findings and limits: CD8+ clonal expansion in Susac peaked in TEMRA cells and active patients.

There are 14 residues in the CDR3. Trimming removed 0 bases from V and 6 bases from J, with 9 bases in between. CDR1 and CDR2 from the germline V gene are LNHNV and YYDKDF (reference sequence). Sequencing targeted TCR beta in blood CD8+ and CD4+ T cells. This chain joins TRBV15 and TRBJ1-5, with D unclear. Specimen: CD8+ T cells from PBMCs. This receptor was taken from a human donor with Susac syndrome. The CDR3 nucleotides are TGTGCCACCAGCAGAGATCGGGGTTCTCAGCCCCAGCATTTT. Its protein is CATSRDRGSQPQHF.